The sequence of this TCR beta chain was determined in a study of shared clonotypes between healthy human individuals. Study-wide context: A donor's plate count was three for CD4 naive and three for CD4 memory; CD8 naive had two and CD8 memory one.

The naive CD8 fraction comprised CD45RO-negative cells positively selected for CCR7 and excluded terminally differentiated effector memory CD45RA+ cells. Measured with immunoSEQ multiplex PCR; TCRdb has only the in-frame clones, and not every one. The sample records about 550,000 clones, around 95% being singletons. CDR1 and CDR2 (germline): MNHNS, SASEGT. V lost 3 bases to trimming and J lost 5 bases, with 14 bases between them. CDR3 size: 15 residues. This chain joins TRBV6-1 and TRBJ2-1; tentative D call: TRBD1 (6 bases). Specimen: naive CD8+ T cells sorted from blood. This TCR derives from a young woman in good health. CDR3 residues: CASSEGPQGHNEQFF. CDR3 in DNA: TGTGCCAGCAGTGAGGGACCTCAGGGGCACAATGAGCAGTTCTTC.